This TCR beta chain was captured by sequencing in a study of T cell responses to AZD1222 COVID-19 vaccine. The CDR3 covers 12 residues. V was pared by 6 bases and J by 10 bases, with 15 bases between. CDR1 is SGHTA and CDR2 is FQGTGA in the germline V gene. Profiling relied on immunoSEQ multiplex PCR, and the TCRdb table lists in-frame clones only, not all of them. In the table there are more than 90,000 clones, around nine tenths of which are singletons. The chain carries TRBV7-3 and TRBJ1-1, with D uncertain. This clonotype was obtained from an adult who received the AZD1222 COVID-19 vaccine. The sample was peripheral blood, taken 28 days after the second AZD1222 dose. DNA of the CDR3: TGTGCCAGCAGTTCGGACGGATTACTAGCTTTCTTT. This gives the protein CASSSDGLLAFF.